These 32 T cell receptor beta chains originate from one sample sequenced in a study of T cell changes during pregnancy in multiple sclerosis (dated by TCRdb to between 2018 and 2021). To prepare the library, the immunoSEQ multiplex PCR assay was applied. Here the immuneACCESS table is served through TCRdb, limited to in-frame sequences with V and J called. Missing clones are a known gap in these copies; in checked studies unresolved V genes cover under half, and the rest lacks a known reason. The table for this sample lists approximately 89,000 clones; about 94% of them were counted only once. The ten largest account for approximately 2.4% of the sample. The specimen comprised peripheral blood, sampled in the third trimester of pregnancy. The receptors were sampled from a female donor with multiple sclerosis, enrolled in a pregnancy study.

V usage is TRBV5-4 and J usage is TRBJ2-5; the D gene is possibly TRBD1 (6 bases). The ends were cut back, 5 bases at V and 0 bases at J, with 14 bases in the middle. The CDR3 sequence is 15 residues long. CDR1 and CDR2 (germline): SGHNT, YYREEE (reference sequence). The CDR3: CASSWTGTNQETQYF. CDR3 DNA: TGTGCCAGCAGTTGGACCGGGACAAACCAAGAGACCCAGTACTTC.

V is TRBV30 and J is TRBJ1-5, with a tentative D call TRBD1 (5 bases). Germline lookup yields CDR1 GTSNPN and CDR2 SVGIG (reference sequence). Trimming cost V 5 bases and J 5 bases, with 16 bases left between them. This CDR3 has 14 amino acids. The CDR3 DNA is TGTGCCTGGTCAGACAGCTTCGTCGATCAGCCCCAGCATTTT. Its protein is CAWSDSFVDQPQHF.

The gene calls are TRBV7-6 and TRBJ2-5; 9 bases agree with TRBD2. This CDR3 has 15 amino acids. CDR1 is SGHVS, CDR2 FNYEAQ, per germline. V shed 3 bases and J 3 bases; nucleotides not matched to a gene: 5. The CDR3 reads CASSFGASGEETQYF. CDR3 bases: TGTGCCAGCAGCTTCGGTGCTAGCGGGGAAGAGACCCAGTACTTC.

The chain uses TRBV27 and TRBJ1-1, with unresolved D. Trimming shortened V by 6 bases and J by 7 bases, and 21 bases separated the two germline ends. The CDR3 contains 15 residues. The germline gives CDR1 MNHEY, CDR2 SMNVEV (reference sequence). As DNA, the CDR3 is TGTGCCAGCAGGGAAATACAGAGACGAGAGAGTGAAGCTTTCTTT. It codes for CASREIQRRESEAFF.

V and J are TRBV2 and TRBJ1-5; D not resolved. CDR1 SNHLY and CDR2 FYNNEI come from the germline V gene. The V gene lost 6 bases and the J gene lost 0 bases, with 9 bases spanning the gap. There are 14 residues in the CDR3. In DNA form, the CDR3 reads TGTGCCAGCAGCGACGGGAATAGCAATCAGCCCCAGCATTTT. It is translated as CASSDGNSNQPQHF.

V usage is TRBV27 and J usage is TRBJ2-7; 9 bases line up with TRBD2. CDR1 and CDR2 from the germline V gene are MNHEY and SMNVEV (reference sequence). Losses at the gene ends were 3 bases for V and 5 bases for J; bases not matched to a gene: 5. CDR3 size: 14 residues. The CDR3 region has the DNA TGTGCCAGCAGTTTCGGTCTAGCGGGAAACGAGCAGTACTTC. Amino acid sequence: CASSFGLAGNEQYF.

This clone has a handful of counts. V and J are TRBV10-1 and TRBJ2-7; 9 bases are a match to TRBD1. Trimming at V came to 4 bases and at J to 3 bases, leaving 4 bases not matched to a gene. The CDR3 runs 14 residues. The germline gives CDR1 WNHNN, CDR2 SYGVQD (reference sequence). CDR3: CASSVPGQGYEQYF. Written as DNA, the CDR3 is TGCGCCAGCAGTGTCCCGGGACAGGGCTACGAGCAGTACTTC.

V and J are TRBV19 and TRBJ1-6, with TRBD1 identical over 8 bases. Germline V gene data show CDR1 as LNHDA and CDR2 as SQIVND (reference sequence). The CDR3 has 15 amino acids. V dropped 5 bases and J dropped 10; count of bases not matched to a gene: 10. CDR3 DNA: TGTGCCAGTAGTCCCCCACAGGGGGGGGAGTCACCCCTCCACTTT. Residues: CASSPPQGGESPLHF.

This clone was detected only once. In the same sample, other DNA sequences code for this CDR3. The chain employs TRBV14 and TRBJ2-5; perhaps TRBD2 as D (6 bases). The germline CDR1 and CDR2 sequences are SGHDN and FVKESK. The CDR3 contains 13 residues. V was shortened by 4 bases and J by 5 bases, with 11 bases between the two germline ends. The CDR3 reads CASSLLGGETQYF. Written as DNA, the CDR3 is TGTGCCAGCAGCCTCCTTGGAGGGGAGACCCAGTACTTC.

As regards this clone: One junction end does not reproduce the germline sequence, and a read error may be involved. This chain connects TRBV19 to TRBJ2-1; TRBD2 matches 11 bases. The length of the CDR3 is 15 residues. Germline CDR1 and CDR2: LNHDA and SQIVND (reference sequence). CDR3 coding DNA: TGTGCCAGTAGCATAGCGGGGGGGCGCTACAATGAGCAGTTCTTC. This encodes CASSIAGGRYNEQFF.

The V and J genes are TRBV7-9 and TRBJ1-1, with a tentative D call TRBD1 (5 bases). The germline gives CDR1 SEHNR, CDR2 FQNEAQ (reference sequence). CDR3 length: 16 residues. The V and J ends lost 6 bases and 0 bases respectively, with 17 bases between them. The CDR3 loop reads CASSPEQAPMNTEAFF. CDR3 sequence (DNA): TGTGCCAGCAGTCCTGAACAGGCCCCCATGAACACTGAAGCTTTCTTT. The full variable domain, its missing parts supplied by reference TRBV7-9 and TRBJ1-1, is DTGVSQNPRHKITKRGQNVTFRCDPISEHNRLYWYRQTLGQGPEFLTYFQNEAQLEKSRLLSDRFSAERPKGSFSTLEIQRTEQGDSAMYLCASSPEQAPMNTEAFFGQGTRLTVV.

The chain is built from TRBV19 and TRBJ2-7, with 10 bases lining up with TRBD1. There are 15 residues in the CDR3. The V and J ends lost 1 base and 2 bases, in that order; junction bases with no gene match: 2. Germline assignment: CDR1 LNHDA and CDR2 SQIVND (reference sequence). The CDR3 here is CASSIGDRGPYEQYF. In DNA, the CDR3 is TGTGCCAGTAGTATAGGGGACAGGGGACCCTACGAGCAGTACTTC.

The gene calls are TRBV2 and TRBJ2-2; 9 positions match TRBD2. The CDR3 spans 16 residues. Unmatched junction bases numbered 11, after V lost 5 bases and J lost 7 bases. Germline CDR1 SNHLY, CDR2 FYNNEI. CDR3 in DNA: TGTGCCAGCAGTATCGCGGGCTCAGCGGGGGGCGGGGAGCTGTTTTTT. The encoded protein is CASSIAGSAGGGELFF.

This chain uses TRBV9 with TRBJ1-2; tentatively, D is TRBD1 (5 bases). Germline V gives CDR1 SGDLS, CDR2 YYNGEE. Trimming left V 3 bases short and J 0 bases short, with 12 bases between. There are 15 residues in the CDR3. The CDR3: CASSDDSEANYGYTF. DNA of the CDR3: TGTGCCAGCAGCGACGACAGCGAAGCTAACTATGGCTACACCTTC.

The chain has TRBV6-5 and TRBJ1-1; D remains ambiguous. Germline lookup yields CDR1 MNHEY and CDR2 SVGAGI. CDR3 length equals 14 residues. V was trimmed by 0 bases and J by 7 bases, leaving 12 bases between them. The DNA for the CDR3 is TGTGCCAGCAGTTACTCGTCCCCGAACGGTGAAGCTTTCTTT. Translation: CASSYSSPNGEAFF.

The chain carries TRBV6-6 and TRBJ2-1; 13 bases line up with TRBD2. The CDR3 runs 16 residues. CDR1 MNHNY and CDR2 SVGAGI come from the germline V gene (reference sequence). V lost 2 bases to trimming and J lost 5 bases; unmatched junction nucleotides: 3. The CDR3 region is CASSYTSGGGDNEQFF. CDR3 coding DNA: TGTGCCAGCAGTTACACTAGCGGGGGGGGAGACAATGAGCAGTTCTTC.

The CDR3 protein is CASMGPGTGDTQYF. The DNA of the CDR3 is TGTGCCAGCATGGGCCCGGGGACTGGAGATACGCAGTATTTT. The chain links TRBV2 to TRBJ2-3; tentatively, D is TRBD2 (6 bases). The CDR3 spans 14 residues. Germline V lookup: CDR1 SNHLY, CDR2 FYNNEI. V was trimmed by 7 bases and J by 5 bases, leaving 16 bases between them.

This chain uses TRBV11-3 with TRBJ2-2; 8 nucleotides match TRBD2. The junction had 4 bases not matched to a gene; V was cut back by 9 bases and J by 4 bases. Germline V gene data show CDR1 as SGHNT and CDR2 as YENEEA. CDR3 length: 13 amino acids. Here the CDR3 reads CASAGGPTGELFF. CDR3 DNA sequence: TGTGCCAGTGCGGGGGGCCCCACCGGGGAGCTGTTTTTT.

The chain couples TRBV19 to TRBJ1-5; D perhaps matches TRBD1 (6 bases). This CDR3 comprises 13 residues. CDR1 is LNHDA, CDR2 SQIVND, per germline (reference sequence). With 8 bases removed from V and 11 bases from J, the gap between germline ends came to 19 bases. The CDR3 coding sequence is TGTGCCAGTGAGGACAGACGGGGTGCAGCCCAGCATTTT. Translation gives CASEDRRGAAQHF.

V gene TRBV7-6 combines with J gene TRBJ2-3; D unclear. The CDR3 loop spans 12 amino acids. Trimming cost V 2 bases and J 6 bases, with 6 bases left between them. Germline CDR1 is SGHVS and CDR2 is FNYEAQ. In DNA, the CDR3 is TGTGCCAGCAGCTTACTTCCCGATACGCAGTATTTT. It is translated as CASSLLPDTQYF.

This clone was counted a few times. This chain connects TRBV19 to TRBJ1-2; TRBD1 matches at 8 bases. After removal of 7 bases from V and 7 bases from J, the junction contained 8 bases not matched to a gene. Germline loops: CDR1 LNHDA, CDR2 SQIVND (reference sequence). The CDR3 totals 13 residues. The CDR3 spells CASIPDRAGGYTF. The CDR3 nucleotides read TGTGCCAGTATCCCGGACAGGGCGGGTGGCTACACCTTC.

CDR3 sequence (DNA): TGTGCCAGCAGCCCGGGACAAAGATATGGCTACACCTTC. This gives the protein CASSPGQRYGYTF. The V and J genes are TRBV7-6 and TRBJ1-2; a possible D gene is TRBD1 (6 bases). Germline CDR1 SGHVS, CDR2 FNYEAQ. V gave up 5 bases and J gave up 5 bases, with 12 bases separating them. CDR3 length: 13 residues.

The rearrangement joins TRBV27 to TRBJ1-5; D is unresolved. From germline, CDR1 is MNHEY and CDR2 SMNVEV (reference sequence). V was cut by 3 bases and J by 4 bases, with 10 bases left in between. This CDR3 contains 14 residues. Here the CDR3 reads CASSFDGINQPQHF. CDR3 DNA: TGTGCCAGCAGTTTTGACGGGATTAATCAGCCCCAGCATTTT.

This chain links TRBV7-9 with TRBJ2-7; 8 nucleotides line up with TRBD1. This CDR3 is 18 amino acids long. The junction had 18 bases not matched to a gene; V was cut back by 5 bases and J by 3 bases. The germline V gene has CDR1 SEHNR and CDR2 FQNEAQ (reference sequence). CDR3 residues: CASSTTRPQDRAFYEQYF. The CDR3 DNA follows: TGTGCCAGCAGCACGACCCGCCCCCAGGACAGGGCGTTCTACGAGCAGTACTTC.

The gene calls are TRBV2 and TRBJ2-5, with D possibly being TRBD2 (5 bases). The CDR3 has 16 residues. Germline V gene sequence: CDR1 SNHLY, CDR2 FYNNEI. With 6 bases removed from V and 0 bases from J, the gap between germline ends came to 17 bases. CDR3: CASSASGEGNQETQYF. In DNA, the CDR3 is TGTGCCAGCAGCGCCTCCGGGGAAGGGAACCAAGAGACCCAGTACTTC.

This chain joins TRBV11-2 and TRBJ2-5; D is perhaps TRBD1 (5 bases). Trimming shortened V by 4 bases and J by 4 bases, and 10 bases separated the two germline ends. The V gene's germline CDR1 is SGHAT and CDR2 FQNNGV. The CDR3 spans 13 residues. The CDR3 nucleotides read TGTGCCAGCAGCTCAGGGTACGGAGAGACCCAGTACTTC. Translated: CASSSGYGETQYF.

The V call is TRBV4-1, the J call TRBJ2-3, with a tentative D call TRBD1 (5 bases). This CDR3 is built from 14 residues. V lost 1 base and J lost 0, with 5 bases in between. From germline, CDR1 is MGHRA and CDR2 YSYEKL. DNA of the CDR3: TGCGCCAGCAGCCAAGGACAGAGCACAGATACGCAGTATTTT. Amino acids: CASSQGQSTDTQYF.

The chain couples TRBV5-4 to TRBJ1-2; D remains ambiguous. Germline CDR1 and CDR2: SGHNT and YYREEE (reference sequence). V lost 0 bases to trimming and J lost 4 bases, with 10 bases between them. The length of the CDR3 is 14 residues. As DNA, the CDR3 is TGTGCCAGCAGCTTGGATAGTCGAAGCTATGGCTACACCTTC. It translates to CASSLDSRSYGYTF.

J is TRBJ2-7 and V is TRBV9; possibly TRBD1 for D (6 bases). Germline V gene sequence: CDR1 SGDLS, CDR2 YYNGEE. The V end was cut by 3 bases, the J end by 5 bases, with 24 bases between. The CDR3 is 17 residues long. The CDR3 here is CASSADGIGTPLDEQYF. Written as DNA, the CDR3 is TGTGCCAGCAGCGCCGACGGAATCGGGACACCCTTGGACGAGCAGTACTTC.

The chain carries TRBV5-1 and TRBJ2-3, with 13 bases matching TRBD2. Germline lookup yields CDR1 SGHRS and CDR2 YFSETQ. The CDR3 runs 14 residues. Trimming took 4 bases from V and 6 from J; bases not matched to a gene: 2. CDR3 loop: CASSLLAGGDTQYF. The CDR3 DNA reads TGCGCCAGCAGCCTACTAGCGGGGGGGGATACGCAGTATTTT.

As DNA, the CDR3 is TGTGCCATCAGTGGAGAAAGGGGACAAAGACATCTCGGTTCACCCCTCCACTTT. Amino acids: CAISGERGQRHLGSPLHF. The V gene is TRBV10-3, the J gene TRBJ1-6; D possibly corresponds to TRBD1 (6 bases). Trimming shortened V by 4 bases and J by 9 bases, and 25 bases separated the two germline ends. The length of the CDR3 is 18 residues. CDR1 is ENHRY, CDR2 SYGVKD, per germline.

The chain links TRBV30 to TRBJ1-1, with D hard to call. The germline V gene has CDR1 GTSNPN and CDR2 SVGIG (reference sequence). The V end was cut by 0 bases, the J end by 3 bases, with 11 bases between. The CDR3 contains 14 residues. The CDR3 loop reads CAWSVGGIYTEAFF. DNA for the CDR3: TGTGCCTGGAGTGTCGGCGGAATCTACACTGAAGCTTTCTTT.